The clone carrying this TCR beta chain was found many times. Its antigen is not known. These data belong to a study of neurological immune-mediated disorders. Study findings and constraints: Private repertoires in all groups were suggested by the finding that expanded clones across subjects shared no CDR3 amino acid sequences. Multiple sclerosis was found to have the least TCR clonal expansion, below healthy controls, and HTLV-1-associated myelopathy the most.

Germline values: CDR1 SGHRS, CDR2 YFSETQ. This CDR3 contains 17 residues. With 5 bases clipped from V and 0 bases from J, the junction kept 14 bases outside the gene matches. TCRdb re-derived calls from the 5' RACE reads in MiXCR, one entry per CDR3 protein. Of over 55,000 distinct CDR3 sequences listed, over 2% are singletons. This rearrangement joins TRBV5-1 to TRBJ2-7, with TRBD2 identical over 7 bases. Material: PBMCs. The receptor was derived from a man aged 50 to 59 with multiple sclerosis. As DNA, the CDR3 is TGCGCCAGCAGGGTGACTAGCCTCTCCATCAGCTCCTACGAGCAGTACTTC. It yields the protein CASRVTSLSISSYEQYF.